This T cell receptor (beta chain) comes out of a study of blood T cell repertoires in COVID-19. As for the study in general: Sources were T cells, B-cell-depleted T cells, or PBMCs; the material itself was cDNA or gDNA.

V shed 8 bases and J 8 bases; nucleotides not matched to a gene: 1. The CDR3 runs 12 residues. Germline V CDR1 and CDR2: MNHEY, SVGAGI. Libraries were prepared by immunoSEQ multiplex PCR; TCRdb keeps only in-frame clonotypes and omits some of them. Of under 130,000 clones listed, over 75% were seen once; the top ten hold roughly 19%. Sample: peripheral blood. This TCR was recovered from a man between 70 and 80 years old with active or convalescent COVID-19. The chain links TRBV6-5 to TRBJ2-1, with 12 bases identical to TRBD1. CDR3 DNA sequence: TGTGCCAGCCGGGACAGGGGGCATGAGCAGTTCTTC. Protein sequence: CASRDRGHEQFF.